This T cell receptor (beta chain) was identified in a study of cytotoxic CD8 clonotypes in ibrutinib-treated CLL. The wider study: Samples had a mean of roughly 230,000 productive templates and 94,082 productive rearrangements.

CDR1 SGHTS and CDR2 YDEGEE come from the germline V gene. The CDR3 consists of 14 residues. Trimming took off 5 bases at V and 10 bases at J, with 16 bases between the two ends. In the case of this clone: Its matching antigen is unknown.

Genomic DNA (around 2 micrograms) was obtained from cryopreserved PBMCs for construction of TCR beta libraries. Sequenced by immunoSEQ multiplex PCR; TCRdb stores in-frame clones only, minus some. This sample yields about 270,000 clones, of which approximately 79% are seen a single time; around 6% belongs to the top ten. General study results and limits: Clonality rose at ibrutinib response and fell back toward baseline at progression. Under therapy, public clonotypes either contracted or stayed stable, and they were uncommon.

The sequences come from PBMCs, collected at disease progression, from a patient treated with ibrutinib. The chain combines TRBV5-8 with TRBJ1-6; a possible D gene is TRBD1 (6 bases). The TCR originated in a human donor with chronic lymphocytic leukemia. In DNA form, the CDR3 reads TGTGCCAGCAGGTTTCTCCTGGGACAATCACCCCTCCACTTT. Its protein product is CASRFLLGQSPLHF.